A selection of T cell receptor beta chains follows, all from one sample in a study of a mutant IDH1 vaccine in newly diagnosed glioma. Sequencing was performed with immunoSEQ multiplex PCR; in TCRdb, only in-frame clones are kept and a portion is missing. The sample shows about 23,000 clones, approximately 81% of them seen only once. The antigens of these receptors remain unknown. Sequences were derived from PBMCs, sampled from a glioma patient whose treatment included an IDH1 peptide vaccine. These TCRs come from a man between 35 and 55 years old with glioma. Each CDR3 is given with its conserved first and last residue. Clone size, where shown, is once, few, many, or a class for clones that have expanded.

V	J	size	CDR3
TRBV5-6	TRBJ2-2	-	CASSPWNTGELFF
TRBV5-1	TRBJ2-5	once	CASSFGEAQYF
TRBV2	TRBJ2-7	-	CASSENWNRIYEQYF
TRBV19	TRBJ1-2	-	CASIRDRDSNYGYTF
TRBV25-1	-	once	CASRGQGSDEQYF
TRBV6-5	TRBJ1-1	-	CASSYYKNTEAFF
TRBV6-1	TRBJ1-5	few	CASSEDQEFNQPQHF
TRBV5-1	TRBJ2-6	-	CASSLSTRSGANVLTF
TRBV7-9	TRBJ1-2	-	CASSLGQFYGYTF
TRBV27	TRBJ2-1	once	CASSLFQGLGNEQFF
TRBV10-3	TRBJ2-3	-	CATRTSGKGDTQYF
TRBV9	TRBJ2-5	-	CASSVLWGEQETQYF
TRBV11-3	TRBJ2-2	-	CASSLGRRATGELFF
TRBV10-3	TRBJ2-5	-	CAISESTQDQETQYF
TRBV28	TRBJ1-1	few	CASTASHTEAFF
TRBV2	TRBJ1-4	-	CASLGSGNEKLFF
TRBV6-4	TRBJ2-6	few	CASSEGLSGANVLTF
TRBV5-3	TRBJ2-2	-	CARRSLRDYNTGELFF
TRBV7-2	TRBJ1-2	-	CASSPNLAGYTF
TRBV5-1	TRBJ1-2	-	CASSSSDGTGEGYTF
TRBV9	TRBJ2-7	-	CASSEGSSGLTYEQYF
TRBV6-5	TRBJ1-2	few	CASRGRGYTF
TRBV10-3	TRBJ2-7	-	CAISQGGTSSEQYF
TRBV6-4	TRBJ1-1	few	CARSTGVTEAFF